The source of this T cell receptor beta chain is a study of blood T cell repertoires in COVID-19. Overall study context: PBMCs, B-cell-depleted T cells, or T cells provided the cDNA or gDNA that made up the material.

The assay was immunoSEQ multiplex PCR, and TCRdb's table has in-frame clones only and misses some. The sample carries 100,000 to 120,000 clones, 88% recorded once. The length of the CDR3 is 15 residues. Trimming left V 5 bases short and J 0 bases short, with 14 bases between. Germline CDR1 reads SQVTM; CDR2 reads ANQGSEA. Sequenced input: peripheral blood. This receptor was obtained from a human donor in a cohort sampled during active COVID-19. The chain couples TRBV29-1 to TRBJ1-5; TRBD1 might be the D (5 bases). CDR3 amino acids: CSVRVQDHSNQPQHF. The CDR3 nucleotides read TGCAGCGTTCGAGTACAGGACCATAGCAATCAGCCCCAGCATTTT.